Listed below are T cell receptor beta chains from one sample, sequenced in a study of radiation and T cells in renal cell carcinoma. Libraries were prepared by immunoSEQ multiplex PCR; TCRdb keeps only in-frame clonotypes and omits some of them. The sample lists 100,000 to 150,000 clones, 65% to 85% occurring once. The sample here was blood, taken from a patient whose treatment included radiotherapy and nephrectomy. These receptors all stem from a man in his fifties or sixties with renal cell carcinoma. Both conserved end residues are part of each CDR3. The D gene is left open where the match is weak.

J gene: TRBJ2-5
V gene: TRBV4-3
D gene: TRBD2
CDR3 DNA: TGCGCCAGCAGCCAAGAATTCCGTGGCGGGGGGGCCTTCCGGGAGACCCAGTACTTC
CDR3 protein: CASSQEFRGGGAFRETQYF

J gene: TRBJ2-1
V gene: TRBV4-1
D gene: TRBD2
CDR3 DNA: TGCGCCAGCAGTCGGGGACTAGCGGGAGAGAATGAGCAGTTCTTC
CDR3 protein: CASSRGLAGENEQFF

J gene: TRBJ2-1
V gene: TRBV14
D gene: NA
CDR3 DNA: TGTGCCAGCAGCCAAGATTGGGCAGGCGATGAGCAGTTCTTC
CDR3 protein: CASSQDWAGDEQFF

J gene: TRBJ1-1
V gene: TRBV2
D gene: NA
CDR3 DNA: TGTGCCAGTGCTAGGACGGTGAACACTGAAGCTTTCTTT
CDR3 protein: CASARTVNTEAFF

J gene: TRBJ2-1
V gene: TRBV28
D gene: NA
CDR3 DNA: TGTGCCACCAGGACGGCCTACAATGAGCAGTTCTTC
CDR3 protein: CATRTAYNEQFF

J gene: TRBJ2-3
V gene: TRBV5-1
D gene: NA
CDR3 DNA: TGCGCCAGCAGCGCGAACAGGGGCACAGATACGCAGTATTTT
CDR3 protein: CASSANRGTDTQYF

J gene: TRBJ2-5
V gene: TRBV6-5
D gene: NA
CDR3 DNA: TGTGCCAGCAGATCCCCCGGGGCGGAGACCCAGTACTTC
CDR3 protein: CASRSPGAETQYF

J gene: TRBJ2-5
V gene: TRBV9
D gene: TRBD2
CDR3 DNA: TGTGCCAGCAGCCCGGGACTAGCGGGTGTGGAGACCCAGTACTTC
CDR3 protein: CASSPGLAGVETQYF

J gene: TRBJ1-5
V gene: TRBV28
D gene: TRBD1
CDR3 DNA: TGTGCCAGCAGTCCCCGGGACAGATATCAGCCCCAGCATTTT
CDR3 protein: CASSPRDRYQPQHF

J gene: TRBJ2-3
V gene: TRBV5-1
D gene: TRBD1
CDR3 DNA: TGCGCCACCAGACAGGGCACTAGCACAGATACGCAGTATTTT
CDR3 protein: CATRQGTSTDTQYF

J gene: TRBJ2-5
V gene: TRBV7-9
D gene: NA
CDR3 DNA: TGTGCCAGCAGCGCACGTGAGGGGGGACAAGAGACCCAGTACTTC
CDR3 protein: CASSAREGGQETQYF

J gene: TRBJ2-1
V gene: TRBV12-2
D gene: NA
CDR3 DNA: TGTGCAAGTCGCAAGGGACTCGACGGCGGGCCGAGGTCATTCAATGAGCAGTTCTTC
CDR3 protein: CASRKGLDGGPRSFNEQFF

J gene: TRBJ1-1
V gene: TRBV6-5
D gene: NA
CDR3 DNA: TGTGCCAGCAGCTCACAGACAGCGCCGAACACTGAAGCTTTCTTT
CDR3 protein: CASSSQTAPNTEAFF

J gene: TRBJ2-7
V gene: TRBV6-1
D gene: TRBD2
CDR3 DNA: TGTGCCAGCACCAGGGGAAGCGGGAGGGCTTACGAGCAGTACTTC
CDR3 protein: CASTRGSGRAYEQYF

J gene: TRBJ1-2
V gene: TRBV6-5
D gene: TRBD1
CDR3 DNA: TGTGCCAGCAGGGGGACAGGGGGCAGTGGCTACACCTTC
CDR3 protein: CASRGTGGSGYTF

J gene: TRBJ2-1
V gene: TRBV5-4
D gene: NA
CDR3 DNA: TGTGCCAGCAGCATGGGGGCCGACCGATACAATGAGCAGTTCTTC
CDR3 protein: CASSMGADRYNEQFF